Shown below are 23 T cell receptor beta chains from a single sample sequenced in a study of somatic mutations in cytotoxic T cells in rheumatoid arthritis. The assay was immunoSEQ multiplex PCR, and TCRdb's table has in-frame clones only and misses some. The sample consists of nearly 20,000 clones, 70% to 90% of them appearing once. Sequencing used CD8+ T cells sorted from blood. The receptors stem from a man aged 40-55 years in good health.

This sequence joins TRBV7-2 and TRBJ1-1; maybe TRBD1 (6 bases). Trimming took 5 bases from V and 11 from J, leaving 24 bases between them. CDR1 and CDR2 (germline): SGHTA, FQGNSA. CDR3 length equals 15 residues. The CDR3: CASSDSHISPRGAFF. In DNA form, the CDR3 reads TGTGCCAGCAGCGATTCTCACATCTCTCCAAGGGGGGCTTTCTTT.

In DNA, the CDR3 is TGTGCCAGCAGCTTAGATCGGGGAGCCCCGGATGAGCAGTTCTTC. Protein: CASSLDRGAPDEQFF. This chain connects TRBV7-9 to TRBJ2-1, with TRBD2 as a possible D gene (5 bases). The CDR3 length is 15 residues. From germline, CDR1 is SEHNR and CDR2 FQNEAQ (reference sequence). Trimming cost V 1 base and J 8 bases, with 15 bases left between them.

The chain uses TRBV4-3 and TRBJ2-7, with no clear D. The ends were cut back, 2 bases at V and 5 bases at J, with 16 bases in the middle. From germline, CDR1 is LGHNA and CDR2 YSLEER. This CDR3 spans 15 amino acids. The CDR3 nucleotides read TGCGCCAGCAGCCAAAGTTTTGGGCGGATGGACGAGCAGTACTTC. This sequence encodes CASSQSFGRMDEQYF.

The CDR3 DNA sequence: TGTGCCTGGAGTGCCGGGACTACGGCTGAGCAGTTCTTC. Amino acid sequence: CAWSAGTTAEQFF. V usage is TRBV30 and J usage is TRBJ2-1; TRBD2 agrees at 7 bases. Germline V CDR1 and CDR2: GTSNPN, SVGIG (reference sequence). The CDR3 consists of 13 residues. Trimming removed 1 base from V and 9 bases from J; junction bases left unmatched: 6.

The J gene is TRBJ2-7, the V gene TRBV13, with D possibly being TRBD2 (6 bases). V lost 8 bases to trimming and J lost 3 bases, with 11 bases between them. The CDR3 totals 12 residues. Germline V gene sequence: CDR1 PRHDT, CDR2 FYEKMQ (reference sequence). The CDR3 DNA is TGTGCCAGCGCCGGGAGCCGCTACGAGCAGTACTTC. Residues: CASAGSRYEQYF.

The chain recombines TRBV2 with TRBJ2-7, with 10 bases matching TRBD2. The CDR3 covers 17 residues. V lost 6 bases and J lost 4; bases outside the gene matches: 15. The germline CDR1 and CDR2 sequences are SNHLY and FYNNEI. The CDR3 loop is CASSPPRLGLAEYEQYF. Here the CDR3 DNA reads TGTGCCAGCAGCCCCCCAAGATTAGGACTAGCGGAATACGAGCAGTACTTC.

The V gene is TRBV13, the J gene TRBJ1-2, with TRBD1 identical over 7 bases. The junction had 11 bases not matched to a gene; V was cut back by 5 bases and J by 8 bases. CDR3 length equals 14 residues. Germline V gene data show CDR1 as PRHDT and CDR2 as FYEKMQ (reference sequence). This CDR3 reads CASSPRTGARGYTF. DNA of the CDR3: TGTGCCAGCAGCCCTCGGACAGGAGCGCGGGGCTACACCTTC.

This chain connects TRBV27 to TRBJ2-7; D remains unclear. The CDR3 totals 14 residues. CDR1 and CDR2 (germline): MNHEY, SMNVEV (reference sequence). V gave up 7 bases and J gave up 5 bases, with 18 bases separating them. The DNA of the CDR3 is TGTGCCAGCACCTCCGGAATAGGGATCCACGAGCAGTACTTC. Translation gives CASTSGIGIHEQYF.

The chain recombines TRBV6-5 with TRBJ1-2; D gene uncertain. The germline V gene encodes CDR1 MNHEY and CDR2 SVGAGI. The V gene lost 6 bases and the J gene lost 8 bases, with 10 bases spanning the gap. CDR3 length: 11 residues. CDR3 coding DNA: TGTGCCAGCAGGACGGTTGGAGGCTACACCTTC. Its protein is CASRTVGGYTF.

For the CDR3, the DNA is TGTGCCAGCAGCTTAAGACAGTACAATGAGCAGTTCTTC. Translated, it gives CASSLRQYNEQFF. The chain joins TRBV7-6 to TRBJ2-1, with TRBD1 as a possible D gene (5 bases). Germline V gives CDR1 SGHVS, CDR2 FNYEAQ. V gave up 2 bases and J gave up 4 bases, with 6 bases separating them. The CDR3 length is 13 residues.

The V call is TRBV27, the J call TRBJ2-1; the match to TRBD2 covers 9 bases. The ends lost 1 base at V and 4 bases at J; junction bases unmatched: 2. This CDR3 has 15 amino acids. CDR1 and CDR2 (germline): MNHEY, SMNVEV (reference sequence). The CDR3 sequence: CASSLLAGAYNEQFF. CDR3 in DNA: TGTGCCAGCAGTTTATTAGCGGGAGCTTACAATGAGCAGTTCTTC.

This chain joins TRBV2 and TRBJ2-7; no firm D call. V was cut by 3 bases and J by 9 bases, with 18 bases left in between. CDR1 and CDR2 (germline): SNHLY, FYNNEI. The CDR3 extends over 14 amino acids. The CDR3 loop is CASSDSPTGSGQYF. The CDR3 DNA reads TGTGCCAGCAGTGATAGCCCAACGGGTTCAGGGCAGTACTTC.

The rearrangement uses TRBV19 and TRBJ1-2; unclear D gene. Germline-derived CDR1 and CDR2 are LNHDA and SQIVND (reference sequence). The CDR3 runs 13 residues. V lost 4 bases and J lost 0, with 6 bases in between. The CDR3 is CASSSGPNYGYTF. CDR3 nucleotides: TGTGCCAGTAGTAGTGGTCCTAACTATGGCTACACCTTC.

This chain connects TRBV28 to TRBJ1-1, with a weak D call TRBD1 (6 bases). The CDR3 is made up of 15 amino acids. Trimming pared 5 bases from V and 3 bases from J, leaving 16 bases between. Germline V lookup: CDR1 MDHEN, CDR2 SYDVKM. The CDR3 loop reads CASSGHREWDTEAFF. DNA for the CDR3: TGTGCCAGCAGTGGCCACAGGGAATGGGACACTGAAGCTTTCTTT.

The genes are TRBV9 and TRBJ2-7; no firm D call. This CDR3 is built from 12 residues. V lost 5 bases and J lost 0, with 6 bases in between. Germline V lookup: CDR1 SGDLS, CDR2 YYNGEE. The CDR3 DNA sequence: TGTGCCAGCAGTGGTGTCTCCTACGAGCAGTACTTC. Translated, it gives CASSGVSYEQYF.

The chain is built from TRBV4-3 and TRBJ1-2; unclear D gene. V was clipped by 0 bases and J by 3 bases, with 14 bases between them. The CDR3 runs to 16 residues. CDR1 and CDR2 (germline): LGHNA, YSLEER. CDR3 loop: CASSQDVLEGDYGYTF. The CDR3 coding sequence is TGCGCCAGCAGCCAAGATGTCCTCGAGGGAGACTATGGCTACACCTTC.

CDR3 residues: CASSLERTSGYEQYF. As DNA, the CDR3 is TGTGCCAGCAGCTTGGAGCGGACTAGCGGATACGAGCAGTACTTC. V usage is TRBV5-4 and J usage is TRBJ2-7, with 10 bases fitting TRBD2. Germline CDR1 and CDR2: SGHNT and YYREEE (reference sequence). There are 15 residues in the CDR3. Losses at the gene ends were 0 bases for V and 4 bases for J; bases not matched to a gene: 4.

This clone is a singleton in its sample. The chain employs TRBV19 and TRBJ2-5, with TRBD1 matching 9 bases. The CDR3 contains 13 residues. Per the germline V gene, CDR1 is LNHDA and CDR2 is SQIVND (reference sequence). With 5 bases clipped from V and 11 bases from J, the junction kept 9 bases outside the gene matches. The CDR3 DNA is TGTGCCAGTAGTCCCGGGACAGGGTTTGAGCAGTACTTC. Its translation: CASSPGTGFEQYF.

The J gene is TRBJ1-5, the V gene TRBV27, with D possibly matching TRBD1 (5 bases). Trimming removed 5 bases at V and 1 base at J, with 12 bases between. CDR3 length equals 15 residues. From germline, CDR1 is MNHEY and CDR2 SMNVEV (reference sequence). The CDR3 bases are TGTGCCAGCAGTACAGGAATCGGGAGCAATCAGCCCCAGCATTTT. Translating gives CASSTGIGSNQPQHF.

J is TRBJ1-1 and V is TRBV6-1; D gene uncertain. Per the germline V gene, CDR1 is MNHNS and CDR2 is SASEGT. This CDR3 contains 14 residues. With 2 bases removed from V and 1 base from J, the gap between germline ends came to 8 bases. CDR3: CASSERLWNTEAFF. CDR3 nucleotide sequence: TGTGCCAGCAGTGAAAGGCTGTGGAACACTGAAGCTTTCTTT.

This chain links TRBV21-1 with TRBJ1-5. TRBV21-1 is designated a pseudogene. The CDR3 has 13 residues. CDR3 residues: CASPPPHGQPQHF. DNA of the CDR3: TGTGCCAGCCCCCCCCCACACGGGCAGCCCCAGCATTTT.

The chain links TRBV6-1 to TRBJ1-5; tentatively, D is TRBD1 (6 bases). The ends were cut back, 5 bases at V and 5 bases at J, with 16 bases in the middle. This CDR3 has 15 residues. CDR1 MNHNS and CDR2 SASEGT come from the germline V gene. Here the CDR3 reads CASSLGQGWYQPQHF. The CDR3 DNA sequence: TGTGCCAGCAGTCTCGGGCAGGGGTGGTATCAGCCCCAGCATTTT.

V gene TRBV7-8 combines with J gene TRBJ2-3, with D perhaps TRBD1 (5 bases). CDR3 length: 17 amino acids. Germline V gene sequence: CDR1 SGHVS, CDR2 FQNEAQ. The V end was cut by 5 bases, the J end by 0 bases, with 18 bases between. CDR3 amino acids: CASSRPRGAASTDTQYF. The CDR3 bases are TGTGCCAGCAGCAGACCACGTGGGGCAGCTAGCACAGATACGCAGTATTTT.